These T cell receptor beta chains were read from a single sample in a study of type 1 regulatory T cells. For these TCRs, the target antigens are not known. TCRdb reprocessed the reads with MiXCR, giving one entry per CDR3 protein. In the table there are roughly 67,000 distinct CDR3 sequences, 63% of which are singletons. The specimen was cultured T cells, either the whole culture or a sorted T cell fraction (not recorded which). These receptors were obtained from a human donor in good health. CDR3s include the opening cysteine and the closing phenylalanine or tryptophan. The order of the fields is D gene, clone size, J gene, V gene, CDR3 DNA, CDR3 protein. A D gene is named only where the DNA matches it firmly. A row's size may be missing; if present it is once, few, many or a size class.

D: NA
size: NA
J: TRBJ2-1
V: TRBV5-1
DNA: TGCGCCAGCAGCCTTTCCGGGACGACCTACAATGAGCAGTTCTTC
CDR3: CASSLSGTTYNEQFF

D: TRBD2
size: NA
J: TRBJ2-7
V: TRBV5-1
DNA: TGCGCCAGCAGCTTAGCGGGATCAAACTACGAGCAGTACTTC
CDR3: CASSLAGSNYEQYF

D: TRBD1
size: NA
J: TRBJ1-4
V: TRBV20-1
DNA: TGCAGTGCTAGCAGGGGACAGGGGCAAAAACTGTTTTTT
CDR3: CSASRGQGQKLFF

D: TRBD1
size: NA
J: TRBJ1-2
V: TRBV29-1
DNA: TGCAGCACTAACAGGGGGGACTATGGCTACACCTTC
CDR3: CSTNRGDYGYTF

D: TRBD1
size: NA
J: TRBJ2-6
V: TRBV12-3/TRBV12-4
DNA: TGTGCCAGCAAGACACAACCGCCGGACAGGGGAGTGCTTGGGGCCAACGTCCTGACTTTC
CDR3: CASKTQPPDRGVLGANVLTF

D: NA
size: few
J: TRBJ1-1
V: TRBV6-1
DNA: TGTGCCAGCAGCCAAATACAGGGACTTGGGACTGAAGCTTTCTTT
CDR3: CASSQIQGLGTEAFF

D: NA
size: few
J: TRBJ2-3
V: TRBV6-1
DNA: TGTGCCAGCAGTGAAAGCGTCTCTAGCACAGATACGCAGTATTTT
CDR3: CASSESVSSTDTQYF

D: TRBD2
size: NA
J: TRBJ2-3
V: TRBV20-1
DNA: TGCAGTGCTCCCTCGGCCGGGACTAGCGGTAGCATAGATACGCAGTATTTT
CDR3: CSAPSAGTSGSIDTQYF

D: NA
size: NA
J: TRBJ1-1
V: TRBV20-1
DNA: TGCAGTGCTAGAGATGGCATGGGGGGAGACACTGAAGCTTTCTTT
CDR3: CSARDGMGGDTEAFF

D: TRBD2
size: NA
J: TRBJ2-2
V: TRBV20-1
DNA: TGCAGTGCTAGAGGCGGGAGTACGGGCACCGGGGAGCTGTTTTTT
CDR3: CSARGGSTGTGELFF

D: NA
size: NA
J: TRBJ1-4
V: TRBV29-1
DNA: TGCAGCGTTAGTCCCGGGAGTGAAAAACTGTTTTTT
CDR3: CSVSPGSEKLFF

D: TRBD2
size: few
J: TRBJ2-5
V: TRBV7-6
DNA: TGTGCCAGCAACGACCCGGGGGGGGGAGAGACCCAGTACTTC
CDR3: CASNDPGGGETQYF

D: NA
size: many
J: TRBJ1-5
V: TRBV5-1
DNA: TGCGCCAGCAGCTTGGCCCCGGGGGGCAATCAGCCCCAGCATTTT
CDR3: CASSLAPGGNQPQHF

D: TRBD2
size: NA
J: TRBJ2-3
V: TRBV7-2
DNA: TGTGCCAGCAGCTTATCGCTAGCGGGGCCATCCCCCACGCAGTATTTT
CDR3: CASSLSLAGPSPTQYF

D: NA
size: NA
J: TRBJ2-1
V: TRBV20-1
DNA: TGCAGTGCTAGCATCCCCCCCGGGCACAATGAGCAGTTCTTC
CDR3: CSASIPPGHNEQFF

D: NA
size: NA
J: TRBJ1-1
V: TRBV27
DNA: TGTGCCAGCAGCAGGCAGGGGTGGACTGAAGCTTTCTTT
CDR3: CASSRQGWTEAFF

D: TRBD2
size: NA
J: TRBJ2-1
V: TRBV20-1
DNA: TGCAGTGGGCAGATCCACGGGACTAGCGGGAGATGGGATGAGCAGTTCTTC
CDR3: CSGQIHGTSGRWDEQFF

D: NA
size: few
J: TRBJ2-2
V: TRBV4-1
DNA: TGCGCCAGCAGCCAAGACGACAGACCCGACACCGGGGAGCTGTTTTTT
CDR3: CASSQDDRPDTGELFF

D: TRBD2
size: NA
J: TRBJ2-3
V: TRBV5-1
DNA: TGCGCCAGCAGCACCTCTCGGGAGGGTTCAGATACGCAGTATTTT
CDR3: CASSTSREGSDTQYF

D: TRBD1
size: few
J: TRBJ1-1
V: TRBV12-3/TRBV12-4
DNA: TGTGCCACCAGGACAGGAGGATCCAAATCGGCTTTCTTT
CDR3: CATRTGGSKSAFF

D: TRBD1
size: NA
J: TRBJ1-2
V: TRBV9
DNA: TGTGCCAGCAGCGACGGGACAGGTCGGAGGGGCTACACCTTC
CDR3: CASSDGTGRRGYTF

D: TRBD2
size: once
J: TRBJ2-1
V: TRBV5-1
DNA: TGCGCCAGCAGGGCTAGCGGGAAGACCAATGAGCAGTTCTTC
CDR3: CASRASGKTNEQFF

D: NA
size: NA
J: TRBJ1-4
V: TRBV7-2
DNA: TGTGCCAGCAGCCCCCAGGGAGGAGAAAAACTGTTTTTT
CDR3: CASSPQGGEKLFF

D: NA
size: NA
J: TRBJ1-5
V: TRBV29-1
DNA: TGCAGCGTGGGTCATAGCAATCAGCCCCAGCATTTT
CDR3: CSVGHSNQPQHF

D: NA
size: NA
J: TRBJ1-6
V: TRBV15
DNA: TGTGCCACCAAAGTGACTTTGCTTTCGGGTGGAAGGTCACCCCTCCACTTT
CDR3: CATKVTLLSGGRSPLHF

D: NA
size: few
J: TRBJ2-5
V: TRBV5-1
DNA: TGCGCCAGCAGCGAAAACAAAGGACAGTTAGAGACCCAGTACTTC
CDR3: CASSENKGQLETQYF

D: NA
size: once
J: TRBJ1-2
V: TRBV7-9
DNA: TGTGCCAGCAGTTTCGAGGGTCATGGCTACACCTTC
CDR3: CASSFEGHGYTF

D: TRBD2
size: NA
J: TRBJ2-1
V: TRBV5-1
DNA: TGCGCCAGCAGGTCGGGACTAACGGGAATGGGCTCCTACAATGAGCAGTTCTTC
CDR3: CASRSGLTGMGSYNEQFF

D: NA
size: NA
J: TRBJ2-7
V: TRBV7-9
DNA: TGTGCCAGCAGCTTATACCAGGGTCACGAGCAGTACTTC
CDR3: CASSLYQGHEQYF

D: NA
size: NA
J: TRBJ1-1
V: TRBV11-1
DNA: TGTGCCAGCAGCTCGACAGGGAACACTGAAGCTTTCTTT
CDR3: CASSSTGNTEAFF

D: NA
size: NA
J: TRBJ1-2
V: TRBV6-2/TRBV6-3
DNA: TGTGCCAGCAGTTACTTGCGGGACGCGCGTAACTATGGCTACACCTTC
CDR3: CASSYLRDARNYGYTF

D: TRBD1
size: once
J: TRBJ1-4
V: TRBV7-8
DNA: TGTGCCAGCAGCCGAGGGAGACAGGGAAAAGAAACTAATGAAAAACTGTTTTTT
CDR3: CASSRGRQGKETNEKLFF

D: TRBD2
size: NA
J: TRBJ2-3
V: TRBV7-2
DNA: TGTGCCAGCAGCTTCGGGACTAGCGGGAGGGCCGTTTCAGATACGCAGTATTTT
CDR3: CASSFGTSGRAVSDTQYF

D: TRBD2
size: NA
J: TRBJ2-1
V: TRBV20-1
DNA: TGCAGTGCTGAGAGGGCTAGCGGGGGCAATGAGCAGTTCTTC
CDR3: CSAERASGGNEQFF

D: TRBD1
size: NA
J: TRBJ2-1
V: TRBV3-1
DNA: TGTGCCAGCAGCCAAGGGGGGACAGGGGGCGGCGAGCAGTTCTTC
CDR3: CASSQGGTGGGEQFF

D: TRBD1
size: NA
J: TRBJ2-7
V: TRBV18
DNA: TGTGCCAGCTCACCCAAAGGACAGGGGGCTGGTGAGCAGTACTTC
CDR3: CASSPKGQGAGEQYF

D: NA
size: NA
J: TRBJ2-1
V: TRBV19
DNA: TGTGCCAGTAGTATCGGGGGAGACAATGAGCAGTTCTTC
CDR3: CASSIGGDNEQFF

D: NA
size: few
J: TRBJ1-1
V: TRBV7-3
DNA: TGTGCCAGCAGCTTAAACGGGGGTATGAACACTGAAGCTTTCTTT
CDR3: CASSLNGGMNTEAFF

D: TRBD1
size: NA
J: TRBJ2-4
V: TRBV5-1
DNA: TGCGCCAGTACGACCGGGACAGGGGAAAACATTCAGTACTTC
CDR3: CASTTGTGENIQYF

D: NA
size: NA
J: TRBJ1-5
V: TRBV20-1
DNA: TGCAGTGCTAGTCCCCCCGGCAGCAATCAGCCCCAGCATTTT
CDR3: CSASPPGSNQPQHF

D: NA
size: NA
J: TRBJ2-1
V: TRBV29-1
DNA: TGCAGCGTTGAAGAACGCGCTCGGAGTGAGCAGTTCTTC
CDR3: CSVEERARSEQFF

D: TRBD1
size: NA
J: TRBJ2-7
V: TRBV20-1
DNA: TGCAGTGCTCTGGACAGGAGCACCTACGAGCAGTACTTC
CDR3: CSALDRSTYEQYF

D: NA
size: many
J: TRBJ2-7
V: TRBV7-9
DNA: TGTGCCAGCAGCCCTAGGGGGTGGGAGCAGTACTTC
CDR3: CASSPRGWEQYF

D: NA
size: NA
J: TRBJ1-3
V: TRBV7-9
DNA: TGTGCCAGCAGATTAAGTGCTGGAAACACCATATATTTT
CDR3: CASRLSAGNTIYF

D: TRBD1
size: NA
J: TRBJ2-2
V: TRBV4-3
DNA: TGCGCCAGCAGCCAAGAGTGGAGGACAGGGGTCACCGGGGAGCTGTTTTTT
CDR3: CASSQEWRTGVTGELFF

D: NA
size: few
J: TRBJ2-7
V: TRBV20-1
DNA: TGCAGTGCTAAGGATTGGGACCGAGCCTACGAGCAGTACTTC
CDR3: CSAKDWDRAYEQYF

D: TRBD2
size: NA
J: TRBJ2-1
V: TRBV10-3
DNA: TGTGCCATCCTGCCCAGCGGGGACCACAATGAGCAGTTCTTC
CDR3: CAILPSGDHNEQFF

D: TRBD2
size: NA
J: TRBJ2-1
V: TRBV5-1
DNA: TGCGCCAGCAGCTTGGTAAGCGGGAACTCCTACAATGAGCAGTTCTTC
CDR3: CASSLVSGNSYNEQFF

D: NA
size: NA
J: TRBJ2-5
V: TRBV12-3/TRBV12-4
DNA: TGTGCCAGCAAAAAGGAAGGAACACAAGAGACCCAGTACTTC
CDR3: CASKKEGTQETQYF

D: NA
size: NA
J: TRBJ1-5
V: TRBV7-2
DNA: TGTGCCAGCAGCTTAGAAGGCAGGAGACCTCAACGCAATCAGCCCCAGCATTTT
CDR3: CASSLEGRRPQRNQPQHF